A single sample gave rise to the 15 T cell receptor beta chains below, sequenced in a study of cytomegalovirus exposure and HLA in healthy donors. Generated by immunoSEQ multiplex PCR, the TCRdb table keeps only in-frame clones and is missing some. The data hold tens of thousands of clones, with roughly 97% observed a single time. The specimen was PBMCs. Receptor source: a man aged 18 to 29 in good health and CMV-seronegative.

V is TRBV11-3 and J is TRBJ2-1, with 10 bases that match TRBD2. The CDR3 has 17 amino acids. Per germline, CDR1 SGHNT and CDR2 YENEEA. V was clipped by 1 base and J by 8 bases; unmatched bases: 11. In nucleotides, the CDR3 is TGTGCCAGCAGCTTAGGGAGGACTAGCGGTTCCGGCGATGAGCAGTTCTTC. This gives the protein CASSLGRTSGSGDEQFF.

The V gene is TRBV4-1, the J gene TRBJ1-1, with 8 bases matching TRBD1. The ends lost 6 bases at V and 1 base at J; junction bases unmatched: 4. Germline V gene sequence: CDR1 MGHRA, CDR2 YSYEKL. The CDR3 consists of 14 residues. This CDR3 is CASRPDRANTEAFF. CDR3 in DNA: TGCGCCAGCAGACCGGACAGGGCGAACACTGAAGCTTTCTTT.

The chain combines TRBV28 with TRBJ2-5; TRBD2 aligns across 7 bases. The V gene's germline CDR1 is MDHEN and CDR2 SYDVKM. CDR3 size: 14 residues. With V trimmed by 5 bases and J by 4 bases, 7 bases remained unmatched. The CDR3 here is CASSRGDLRETQYF. CDR3 in DNA: TGTGCCAGCAGTCGGGGGGACCTTCGAGAGACCCAGTACTTC.

The rearrangement links TRBV21-1 to TRBJ2-2; whether TRBD2, the table's D call, matches the DNA was not checked. TRBV21-1 has pseudogene status. The CDR3 is 16 amino acids. The CDR3 loop is CASSNIGLAGYGELFF. CDR3 coding DNA: TGTGCCAGCAGCAATATCGGACTAGCGGGATACGGGGAGCTGTTTTTT.

The chain employs TRBV27 and TRBJ1-4; the D gene is possibly TRBD1 (5 bases). V was shortened by 5 bases and J by 10 bases, with 20 bases between the two germline ends. Germline lookup yields CDR1 MNHEY and CDR2 SMNVEV (reference sequence). The length of the CDR3 is 15 residues. The CDR3 loop reads CASSPTLVGGGKLFF. The CDR3 nucleotides read TGTGCCAGCAGTCCAACTCTAGTGGGGGGAGGAAAACTGTTTTTT.

This chain connects TRBV28 to TRBJ2-1; 9 bases fit TRBD1. There are 14 residues in the CDR3. Per the germline V gene, CDR1 is MDHEN and CDR2 is SYDVKM. J gave up 4 bases and V 8 bases, and 6 bases lay outside the gene matches. The CDR3 spells CASVLGQGYNEQFF. Here the CDR3 DNA reads TGTGCCAGCGTTTTGGGACAGGGTTACAATGAGCAGTTCTTC.

The CDR3 sequence: CASTGRGRPYISSYEQYF. CDR3 nucleotides: TGTGCCAGCACAGGCAGGGGGCGTCCCTACATATCTTCCTACGAGCAGTACTTC. The J gene is TRBJ2-7, the V gene TRBV6-4; TRBD1 aligns across 8 bases. CDR3 size: 18 residues. V trimming: 7 bases; J trimming: 1 base; junction bases outside the gene matches: 18. Germline V gene sequence: CDR1 MRHNA, CDR2 SNTAGT.

In the case of this clone: One end of the junction does not line up with germline, which may come from a read error. The chain carries TRBV7-6 and TRBJ1-4; D gene ambiguous. Germline V gene sequence: CDR1 SGHVS, CDR2 FNYEAQ. The CDR3 is 15 amino acids. The CDR3 loop reads CASSLSGYPNEKVFF. The CDR3, as DNA: TGTGCCAGCAGCTTATCGGGTTATCCAAATGAAAAAGTGTTTTTT.

The genes are TRBV7-2 and TRBJ2-3; D possibly corresponds to TRBD2 (6 bases). The CDR3 loop spans 15 amino acids. Germline-derived CDR1 and CDR2 are SGHTA and FQGNSA. V shed 5 bases and J shed 2 bases, with 14 bases lying between them. This CDR3 reads CASSLIGGDTDTQYF. The DNA for the CDR3 is TGTGCCAGCAGCCTGATCGGAGGGGACACAGATACGCAGTATTTT. Using reference TRBV7-2 and TRBJ2-3 for the parts outside the CDR3, the full variable domain is GAGVSQSPSNKVTEKGKDVELRCDPISGHTALYWYRQSLGQGLEFLIYFQGNSAPDKSGLPSDRFSAERTGGSVSTLTIQRTQQEDSAVYLCASSLIGGDTDTQYFGPGTRLTVL.

V is TRBV28 and J is TRBJ1-4; 9 bases are a match to TRBD1. The CDR3 runs to 15 residues. Germline CDR1 is MDHEN and CDR2 is SYDVKM. Trimming cost V 6 bases and J 0 bases; bases outside gene matches: 2. CDR3 nucleotide sequence: TGTGCCAGCAGGACAGGGGGTGCAACTAATGAAAAACTGTTTTTT. Its protein is CASRTGGATNEKLFF.

The chain links TRBV6-1 to TRBJ2-1, with 7 bases fitting TRBD1. Losses at the gene ends were 2 bases for V and 0 bases for J; bases not matched to a gene: 1. The germline V gene encodes CDR1 MNHNS and CDR2 SASEGT. CDR3 length equals 15 residues. The CDR3 nucleotides are TGTGCCAGCAGTGAATCAGGGGGCTCCTACAATGAGCAGTTCTTC. Translation gives CASSESGGSYNEQFF.

This chain joins TRBV7-6 and TRBJ2-7; maybe TRBD1 (5 bases). Germline V gene data show CDR1 as SGHVS and CDR2 as FNYEAQ. The length of the CDR3 is 16 residues. V lost 4 bases to trimming and J lost 0 bases, with 16 bases between them. CDR3 loop: CASSSQGMLSSYEQYF. CDR3 in DNA: TGTGCCAGCAGCTCCCAGGGAATGCTTAGCTCCTACGAGCAGTACTTC.

V and J are TRBV7-8 and TRBJ2-5, with no clear D. The CDR3 is made up of 13 amino acids. V lost 1 base and J 2 bases, leaving 5 bases between the germline ends. The V gene's germline CDR1 is SGHVS and CDR2 FQNEAQ. CDR3 bases: TGTGCCAGCAGCTTAGACAGACAAGAGACCCAGTACTTC. This sequence encodes CASSLDRQETQYF. Combining the CDR3 with reference TRBV7-8 and TRBJ2-5 gives the whole variable domain GAGVSQSPRYKVAKRGQDVALRCDPISGHVSLFWYQQALGQGPEFLTYFQNEAQLDKSGLPSDRFFAERPEGSVSTLKIQRTQQEDSAVYLCASSLDRQETQYFGPGTRLLVL.

The sample holds one count of this clone. V and J are TRBV7-8 and TRBJ2-1; TRBD1 is a possible D gene (6 bases). The CDR3 extends over 16 amino acids. Trimming stripped 1 base from V and 3 bases from J, with 13 bases between. The germline V gene encodes CDR1 SGHVS and CDR2 FQNEAQ. CDR3 DNA sequence: TGTGCCAGCAGCTTAGGACAGGTTCAGGGCTACAATGAGCAGTTCTTC. This sequence encodes CASSLGQVQGYNEQFF.

The CDR3 DNA is TGCAGCGGCACTATCCAGGGCTACAATGAGCAGTTCTTC. This translates into CSGTIQGYNEQFF. The V call is TRBV29-1, the J call TRBJ2-1, with a tentative D call TRBD1 (5 bases). This CDR3 comprises 13 residues. Germline loops: CDR1 SQVTM, CDR2 ANQGSEA. V gave up 7 bases and J gave up 3 bases, with 13 bases separating them.